This T cell receptor (beta chain) was recorded in a study of cytomegalovirus exposure and HLA in healthy donors (dated by TCRdb to 2017 to 2019). Describing the broader study: An earlier analysis of approximately 640 of the donors reported roughly 300 Gb of sequence data and roughly 110 million unique TCR beta sequences from about 200 million T cells. Around 330 gigabases of sequencing data and tens of millions of unique TCR sequences made up an early release that covered approximately 620 HLA-typed donors. Of the approximately 370 genotyped donors, 75% to 85% were placed in the genetic ancestry cluster associated with self-reported Caucasian donors. The study aimed to test whether cataloging public T cell receptors could reveal signatures of past pathogen exposure. The study profiled the T cell repertoires of 500 to 800 subjects by immunosequencing and related them to cytomegalovirus serostatus. Besides the first cohort of hundreds of subjects, a separate validation cohort made up of 120 different subjects was used. To predict cytomegalovirus infection status, the study brought together high-throughput TCR immunosequencing, statistical association of individual TCRs with disease status, and machine learning. To study patterns of TCR occurrence, a later analysis re-analyzed previously published TCR beta repertoires from around 670 donors and added high-resolution HLA genotyping. In the later analysis, no new phenotypic data were used to find candidate immune exposures; instead, reliance was placed on TCR beta sequences and their occurrence across donors. In an earlier analysis of a few hundred of the donors, high-throughput TCR beta sequencing was used to judge whether each TCR beta V gene segment behaved as functional or pseudogenic. Donor age, sex, ethnicity and CMV serostatus were compiled together with the repertoire data. A later genetic analysis used genome-wide SNP genotypes for about three fifths of the 666 donors, treating that subset as a discovery cohort. Every repertoire in the discovery cohort had been generated on one and the same sequencing platform. HLA typing included class I and class II loci at four-digit resolution. The number of typed donors differed by locus: about 620-630 for A, B, C, DRB1 and DQB1; 522 for DQA1; approximately 600 for DPA1; and some 430 for DPB1. Roughly five DR-DQ haplotypes were handled as single units for association and clustering, since linkage in the cohort was strong. Across about 370 genotyped donors of the cohort, an average of about 240,000 unique TCR beta nucleotide sequences per donor were sequenced, and 15% to 20% of those sequences were non-productive. The study at large found these results: CMV serostatus was the only immune exposure information available for the cohort. This cohort had only TCR beta chains sequenced, and the lack of alpha or paired-chain data limited which features could be detected. According to the authors, the approach could potentially be generalized to other disease states and immunological phenotypes. A further reported finding was that TCR beta sequences accurately predicted the HLA-A and HLA-B alleles for most subjects in the first cohort. Linkage disequilibrium might explain the correlated functional status among segregating V segments, but an unknown experimental factor could not be ruled out. Broadly in line with IMGT annotations, most TCR beta V segments showed up in productive rearrangements about 87% or about 30% of the time in an earlier analysis of 587 of the donors. The classifier was reported to diagnose cytomegalovirus status with high specificity and sensitivity in both the original cohort and the validation cohort. Three of the identified cytomegalovirus-associated TCR beta chains were confirmed in vitro to be specific for cytomegalovirus antigens. The study listed 164 TCR beta chains as associated with cytomegalovirus. V-gene and J-gene trimming of TCR beta chains was associated with a missense DCLRE1C variant in a later genetic analysis, and the association was replicated in an independent cohort. Presence/absence analyses assumed roughly uniform sequencing depth across donors, an assumption that may not hold. A later genetic analysis reported fewer N-insertions in productive TCRs among donors in an Asian-associated ancestry cluster than the roughly 690-donor mean. Specific HLA alleles were associated with roughly 16,000 TCR beta sequences at a false discovery rate of 0.05 in a later analysis. A later analysis reported that several top co-occurrence clusters appeared linked to parvovirus B19, influenza, CMV and Epstein-Barr virus. A cluster of highly shared sequence variants was judged likely to be a technical artifact of the sequencing pipeline. Because the 87-base-pair reads could not distinguish some IMGT-functional V segments, including TRBV6-2 and TRBV6-3, those segments were excluded. A later analysis found that TCR association rates varied across HLA loci, with DRB1 alleles showing the most associated TCRs and HLA-C alleles the fewest. A later analysis found that HLA-associated TCR beta chains were more clonally expanded and had lower generation probabilities than equally common non-associated chains. HLA typing was unavailable for some donors at each locus, so association tests used only the typed subset. When HLA alleles, especially DR and DQ, strongly co-occurred, attributing TCR associations to individual alleles was difficult. A later analysis found that most CMV-associated TCR beta chains appeared HLA-restricted, with HLA associations seemingly driven largely by CMV exposure. About 17 rarely observed V segments, including chromosome 9 orphons, were excluded from the earlier analysis of several hundred of the donors because counts were too low. While some public TCRs were present in many individuals, most TCR sequences turned up only very rarely across donors.

Worth noting for this clone: Which antigen it targets is not known. No base-level quality is on record; no much larger clone is a single base apart.

CDR1 and CDR2 are drawn from the germline V gene: MDHEN, SYDVKM. V is cut by 2 bases and J by 9 bases, and the space between the germline ends is 26 bases. CDR3 length: 18 amino acids, cysteine to phenylalanine. The CDR3 DNA has 54 bases and is translated from base 1. Libraries were prepared through the immunoSEQ multiplex PCR assay. For the multiplex PCR, a mixture combining 60 forward primers for TCR Vbeta segments and 13 reverse primers for TCR Jbeta segments was used. The CDR3 region of rearranged TCR beta genes was amplified from genomic DNA with a multiplex PCR assay. The amplified TCR beta libraries were sequenced on the Illumina HiSeq System as 87-base-pair reads. The study's own analysis went as follows. A later analysis tallied tens of millions of unique TCR beta chains across the 666 repertoires, and approximately 9.9 million of those chains were shared by two or more donors. Raw reads were error-corrected and collapsed into unique sequences by a nearest-neighbor algorithm in which closely related sequences were merged to remove PCR and sequencing errors. CDR3 sequences were aligned to IMGT reference sequences to assign V, D and J gene segments. For a sequence to be retained, a match of at least six nucleotides to both a V gene segment and a J gene segment was required. Rearrangements were classified as productive when the CDR3 lacked stop codons and remained in frame with V and J, and all other rearrangements were classified as non-productive. CDR3 was defined by IMGT convention, running from the second conserved V-encoded cysteine to the conserved J-encoded phenylalanine. In an earlier analysis of 500 to 650 of the donors, sequences lacking an unambiguous match to a single V gene segment were excluded. In an earlier analysis of 587 of the donors, a V segment was called functional when productive rearrangements were above 56.7%, and segregating when the standard deviation between donors exceeded 5%. A statistical classification framework was built to diagnose cytomegalovirus status from the catalog of TCR beta chain sequences. A later analysis assigned V and J genes by comparing TCR nucleotide sequences with IMGT/GENE-DB human TR gene sequences. In a later analysis, CDR3 sequences and most-parsimonious VDJ recombination scenarios were assigned using the TCRdist pipeline. In a later analysis, each TCR beta chain was defined by its CDR3 amino acid sequence together with its V-gene family, and reads lacking a unique V-gene family were excluded. In a later analysis, fewer than 600 highly shared, low-generation-probability nucleotide sequences were removed to address suspected cross-contamination and a sequencing artifact. A later analysis calculated a clonal expansion index for each public chain from normalized within-repertoire ranks of inferred template counts. In a later analysis, generation probabilities were computed using a VDJ recombination model fitted to out-of-frame rearrangements, and the results were checked against IGoR. Hypergeometric tests were used in a later analysis to score TCR-TCR, TCR-HLA and TCR-CMV co-occurrence, with a repertoire-size bias correction applied to the TCR pairs. In a later analysis, false discovery rates were estimated by permuting HLA or CMV assignments 20 times. In a later analysis, co-occurring TCRs were grouped using DBSCAN, and TCRdist sequence similarity was added for clustering within HLA-allele-positive subsets. Repertoires with fewer than 30,000 or more than 120,000 public chains, plus five repertoires with anomalous nucleotide sharing, were excluded from co-occurrence clustering. Drawn from immuneACCESS, this table holds only the in-frame rearrangements with V and J called that TCRdb kept. Clones are partly lost; checked studies trace under half to an unresolved V gene and leave the rest unexplained. V and J calls plus clone size are reproduced from that table; the DNA served to infer D and trimming. The table for this sample lists about 100,000 clones; roughly 85% of them were counted only once. The top ten clones comprise approximately 3% of the sample.

In total, over 600 healthy bone marrow donors made up the cohort. Cohort members were all nominally healthy when sampled, although unrecorded immune exposures were likely present. The donor was CMV seronegative and belonged to the group of around 400 seronegative cohort members. Each donor provided a peripheral blood sample, and peripheral blood mononuclear cells were used for TCR beta sequencing. The Qiagen DNeasy Blood Extraction Kit was used to extract genomic DNA from the blood cell samples. Recombination joined TRBV28 with TRBJ1-5; no D gene is confidently identified. The clonotype comes from a woman aged 40 to 50 in good health and CMV-seronegative. Sequencing was carried out using PBMCs. At the DNA level, the sequence is TGTGCCAGCAGTTTAAACTTAACCCCGACCGAGGTCCCATGGCCCCAGCATTTT. Its protein reads: CASSLNLTPTEVPWPQHF.